These 27 T cell receptor beta chains were sequenced from one sample in a study of cytomegalovirus exposure and HLA in healthy donors (dated by TCRdb to 2016 to 2017). Receptors were amplified or captured by the immunoSEQ multiplex PCR assay. TCRdb re-hosts the immuneACCESS table, in-frame sequences only. Its copies lack some clones; in the studies checked, an unresolved V gene accounts for under half of them, and the cause for the rest is not known. For this sample the table gives some 64,000 clones, of which about 97% were detected only once. The ten largest clones take up 1.5% to 2% of the sample. Material: PBMCs. Receptors were obtained from a woman aged 18-35 years in good health and CMV-seropositive.

This clone came up once. The V gene is TRBV7-9, the J gene TRBJ1-1; D may be TRBD1 (5 bases). Germline values: CDR1 SEHNR, CDR2 FQNEAQ (reference sequence). CDR3 length: 16 residues. Between the trimmed V and J ends, which lost 1 base and 5 bases, there was a span of 17 bases. CDR3 region: CASSLGVRVGTTEAFF. CDR3 nucleotide sequence: TGTGCCAGCAGCTTAGGGGTCAGGGTAGGAACGACTGAAGCTTTCTTT.

J is TRBJ2-5 and V is TRBV7-2; no definite D call. V was pared by 1 base and J by 1 base, with 7 bases between. CDR3 length equals 14 residues. Germline V gene lookup returns CDR1 SGHTA and CDR2 FQGNSA. The CDR3 nucleotides are TGTGCCAGCAGCTTAGACCTAGGCCAAGAGACCCAGTACTTC. Amino acid sequence: CASSLDLGQETQYF.

The rearrangement links TRBV7-9 to TRBJ2-2; D is ambiguous. V lost 10 bases and J 1 base, leaving 16 bases between the germline ends. From germline, CDR1 is SEHNR and CDR2 FQNEAQ (reference sequence). The CDR3 consists of 15 residues. This CDR3 reads CATHIVERNTGELFF. In DNA form, the CDR3 reads TGTGCCACTCATATTGTGGAGAGGAACACCGGGGAGCTGTTTTTT.

As DNA, the CDR3 is TGTGCCAGCAGCTCACCGGGACAGGTTGAGCAGTTCTTC. It specifies CASSSPGQVEQFF. The chain recombines TRBV7-9 with TRBJ2-1, with TRBD1 matching 8 bases. With V trimmed by 4 bases and J by 9 bases, 5 bases remained unmatched. The germline V gene encodes CDR1 SEHNR and CDR2 FQNEAQ (reference sequence). The CDR3 is made up of 13 amino acids. The full variable domain, rest sourced from reference TRBV7-9 and TRBJ2-1, is DTGVSQNPRHKITKRGQNVTFRCDPISEHNRLYWYRQTLGQGPEFLTYFQNEAQLEKSRLLSDRFSAERPKGSFSTLEIQRTEQGDSAMYLCASSSPGQVEQFFGPGTRLTVL.

The V gene is TRBV28, the J gene TRBJ1-2; TRBD1 agrees at 7 bases. The CDR3 runs 14 residues. The V gene end was trimmed by 7 bases and the J gene end by 4 bases; junction bases not matched to a gene: 9. Germline lookup yields CDR1 MDHEN and CDR2 SYDVKM. CDR3 sequence (DNA): TGTGCCAGCACGGGAGGGGGCGCATCCTATGGCTACACCTTC. Translating it yields CASTGGGASYGYTF.

The rearrangement links TRBV27 to TRBJ2-2; D not certain. V lost 6 bases and J lost 7, with 12 bases in between. There are 13 residues in the CDR3. Germline loops: CDR1 MNHEY, CDR2 SMNVEV (reference sequence). The CDR3: CASSRSEFGELFF. The CDR3 nucleotides are TGTGCCAGCAGCCGCTCCGAGTTCGGGGAGCTGTTTTTT.

DNA for the CDR3: TGTGCCTGGATTCTCCTCCCGGGACAGGGAGCGGTAGGCTCTGGGGCCAACGTCCTGACTTTC. It encodes CAWILLPGQGAVGSGANVLTF. The chain couples TRBV30 to TRBJ2-6; 9 nucleotides align to TRBD1. Per germline, CDR1 GTSNPN and CDR2 SVGIG (reference sequence). The V segment lost 4 bases and the J segment 0 bases; nucleotides outside the gene matches: 19. The CDR3 is 21 amino acids. Together with reference TRBV30 and TRBJ2-6, the CDR3 gives the full variable domain: SQTIHQWPATLVQPVGSPLSLECTVEGTSNPNLYWYRQAAGRGLQLLFYSVGIGQISSEVPQNLSASRPQDRQFILSSKKLLLSDSGFYLCAWILLPGQGAVGSGANVLTFGAGSRLTVL.

This rearrangement joins TRBV6-8 to TRBJ1-6, with 9 bases aligning to TRBD1. V dropped 9 bases and J dropped 8; count of bases not matched to a gene: 5. Germline values: CDR1 MNHGY, CDR2 SAAAGT. The CDR3 sequence is 13 residues long. CDR3 sequence (DNA): TGTGCCAGTGACAGGGGGGAAGATTCACCCCTCCACTTT. Protein product: CASDRGEDSPLHF.

V and J are TRBV7-6 and TRBJ1-3, with 8 bases identical to TRBD1. V was pared by 2 bases and J by 6 bases, with 9 bases of the junction left unmatched. This CDR3 is 16 amino acids long. Germline V gene data show CDR1 as SGHVS and CDR2 as FNYEAQ. The CDR3 spells CASSLLPGQGENTIYF. CDR3 nucleotide sequence: TGTGCCAGCAGCTTACTCCCCGGACAGGGTGAAAACACCATATATTTT.

This chain connects TRBV9 to TRBJ2-5; 7 bases are a match to TRBD1. Per germline, CDR1 SGDLS and CDR2 YYNGEE. The V segment lost 3 bases and the J segment 5 bases; nucleotides outside the gene matches: 13. The CDR3 runs 16 residues. As DNA, the CDR3 is TGTGCCAGCAGCGCGAGCCTTGACAGGGTGGGGGAGACCCAGTACTTC. Amino acids: CASSASLDRVGETQYF. Filled out from reference TRBV9 and TRBJ2-5, the complete variable domain reads DSGVTQTPKHLITATGQRVTLRCSPRSGDLSVYWYQQSLDQGLQFLIQYYNGEERAKGNILERFSAQQFPDLHSELNLSSLELGDSALYFCASSASLDRVGETQYFGPGTRLLVL.

The sample holds a few counts of this clone. The rearrangement links TRBV5-1 to TRBJ2-3; D not certain. CDR3 size: 14 residues. V lost 2 bases and J 1 base, leaving 8 bases between the germline ends. The germline V gene encodes CDR1 SGHRS and CDR2 YFSETQ. As DNA, the CDR3 is TGCGCCAGCAGCTTAGTGCGCGGCACAGATACGCAGTATTTT. It specifies CASSLVRGTDTQYF.

This clone was counted a single time. The genes are TRBV4-1 and TRBJ2-5; TRBD1 matches at 12 bases. With V trimmed by 2 bases and J by 5 bases, 21 bases remained unmatched. The CDR3 sequence is 21 residues long. Germline values: CDR1 MGHRA, CDR2 YSYEKL. CDR3 sequence reads: CASSQLPMGQGAERDRETQYF. CDR3 DNA sequence: TGCGCCAGCAGCCAATTACCTATGGGACAGGGGGCGGAACGGGATAGGGAGACCCAGTACTTC.

The chain links TRBV19 to TRBJ2-7; 7 nucleotides match TRBD2. The V gene end was trimmed by 1 base and the J gene end by 2 bases; junction bases not matched to a gene: 2. CDR3 length equals 14 residues. CDR1 is LNHDA, CDR2 SQIVND, per germline (reference sequence). CDR3: CASSIAGGAYEQYF. The DNA of the CDR3 is TGTGCCAGTAGTATAGCGGGAGGCGCCTACGAGCAGTACTTC. Variable domain in full (rest from reference TRBV19 and TRBJ2-7): DGGITQSPKYLFRKEGQNVTLSCEQNLNHDAMYWYRQDPGQGLRLIYYSQIVNDFQKGDIAEGYSVSREKKESFPLTVTSAQKNPTAFYLCASSIAGGAYEQYFGPGTRLTVT.

This chain uses TRBV7-8 with TRBJ2-5, with D hard to call. CDR3 size: 13 residues. Trimming stripped 1 base from V and 2 bases from J, with 5 bases between. Germline loops: CDR1 SGHVS, CDR2 FQNEAQ. CDR3 bases: TGTGCCAGCAGCTTAGGGCAGCAAGAGACCCAGTACTTC. This sequence encodes CASSLGQQETQYF. The full variable domain, with the rest looked up from reference TRBV7-8 and TRBJ2-5, is GAGVSQSPRYKVAKRGQDVALRCDPISGHVSLFWYQQALGQGPEFLTYFQNEAQLDKSGLPSDRFFAERPEGSVSTLKIQRTQQEDSAVYLCASSLGQQETQYFGPGTRLLVL.

This chain uses TRBV9 with TRBJ2-5; 8 positions match TRBD2. After removal of 0 bases from V and 0 bases from J, the junction contained 1 base not matched to a gene. CDR3 length equals 15 residues. Germline V gene sequence: CDR1 SGDLS, CDR2 YYNGEE. The DNA of the CDR3 is TGTGCCAGCAGCGTAGAACTAGCGGACCAAGAGACCCAGTACTTC. Protein product: CASSVELADQETQYF.

A word on this clone: This sample includes further DNA sequences coding for the same CDR3. This chain's CDR3 is CASSITGMNTEAFF. CDR3 sequence (DNA): TGTGCCAGTAGTATTACAGGCATGAACACTGAAGCTTTCTTT. The rearrangement uses TRBV19 and TRBJ1-1, with a tentative D call TRBD1 (5 bases). This CDR3 has 14 residues. The V end was cut by 3 bases, the J end by 0 bases, with 8 bases between. Germline V lookup: CDR1 LNHDA, CDR2 SQIVND (reference sequence).

The genes are TRBV7-2 and TRBJ2-7, with 7 bases identical to TRBD2. After removal of 5 bases from V and 3 bases from J, the junction contained 13 bases not matched to a gene. CDR1 SGHTA and CDR2 FQGNSA come from the germline V gene. The CDR3 contains 16 residues. As DNA, the CDR3 is TGTGCCAGCAGCCCCAACTTAGCGGGCCACGGCTACGAGCAGTACTTC. It encodes CASSPNLAGHGYEQYF.

This clone was seen once. The chain recombines TRBV27 with TRBJ2-2; 11 nucleotides align to TRBD1. V lost 8 bases and J lost 3; bases outside the gene matches: 8. CDR3 length: 16 residues. CDR1 is MNHEY and CDR2 is SMNVEV in the germline V gene (reference sequence). The CDR3 nucleotides are TGTGCCAGCTCGGACAGGGGGCATCGAGACACCGGGGAGCTGTTTTTT. It codes for CASSDRGHRDTGELFF.

The J gene is TRBJ2-3, the V gene TRBV6-4; a weak D match, TRBD2 (6 bases). CDR3 length equals 15 residues. Germline V gene sequence: CDR1 MRHNA, CDR2 SNTAGT. V shed 0 bases and J shed 0 bases, with 7 bases lying between them. CDR3 residues: CASSDSGTSTDTQYF. CDR3 bases: TGTGCCAGCAGTGACTCCGGGACTAGCACAGATACGCAGTATTTT.

The chain uses TRBV6-5 and TRBJ2-5; 9 positions agree with TRBD2. Germline values: CDR1 MNHEY, CDR2 SVGAGI. The CDR3 is made up of 15 amino acids. V gave up 5 bases and J gave up 4 bases; unmatched junction bases: 8. The CDR3 region has the DNA TGTGCCAGCAGTAGCTGGCGGGAGGGCGGAGAGACCCAGTACTTC. It yields the protein CASSSWREGGETQYF.

The chain is built from TRBV27 and TRBJ2-5; 11 bases agree with TRBD2. The CDR3 is 16 residues long. The V segment lost 1 base and the J segment 1 base; nucleotides outside the gene matches: 2. Germline CDR1 is MNHEY and CDR2 is SMNVEV (reference sequence). The chain's CDR3 is CASSLYGTSGQETQYF. CDR3 sequence (DNA): TGTGCCAGCAGTTTATACGGGACTAGCGGCCAAGAGACCCAGTACTTC.

The chain is built from TRBV18 and TRBJ2-7, with D unclear. CDR1 is KGHSH and CDR2 is LQKENI in the germline V gene. Trimming took 2 bases from V and 3 from J, leaving 8 bases between them. This CDR3 region has 13 residues. The CDR3: CASSPAQSYEQYF. Here the CDR3 DNA reads TGTGCCAGCTCACCAGCGCAAAGCTACGAGCAGTACTTC. The variable domain in full, with the rest retrieved from reference TRBV18 and TRBJ2-7, is NAGVMQNPRHLVRRRGQEARLRCSPMKGHSHVYWYRQLPEEGLKFMVYLQKENIIDESGMPKERFSAEFPKEGPSILRIQQVVRGDSAAYFCASSPAQSYEQYFGPGTRLTVT.

As concerns this clone: A junction end diverges from the germline sequence, so it may reflect a read error. The chain uses TRBV30 and TRBJ2-3; TRBD2 agrees at 12 bases. This CDR3 has 21 residues. The germline V gene encodes CDR1 GTSNPN and CDR2 SVGIG (reference sequence). CDR3 in amino acids: CAWSPSVHLAGGRTSTYTQYF. The CDR3, as DNA: TGTGCCTGGAGCCCCTCCGTCCATCTAGCGGGAGGGCGTACTAGCACATATACGCAGTATTTT.

The chain combines TRBV7-9 with TRBJ2-1, with TRBD2 matching over 9 bases. The ends lost 5 bases at V and 5 bases at J; junction bases unmatched: 10. This CDR3 is 16 amino acids long. Germline V gene sequence: CDR1 SEHNR, CDR2 FQNEAQ (reference sequence). CDR3 DNA sequence: TGTGCCAGCAGCCAGATCCCGGGACTAGCACACAATGAGCAGTTCTTC. It is translated as CASSQIPGLAHNEQFF.

The chain carries TRBV9 and TRBJ2-1; TRBD2 aligns across 10 bases. V shed 0 bases and J 8 bases; nucleotides not matched to a gene: 14. The length of the CDR3 is 18 residues. CDR1 is SGDLS and CDR2 is YYNGEE in the germline V gene. The CDR3 region has the DNA TGTGCCAGCAGCGTAGCTACTAGAACTAGCGGGACTCCGGATGAGCAGTTCTTC. This codes for CASSVATRTSGTPDEQFF. Together with reference TRBV9 and TRBJ2-1, the CDR3 gives the full variable domain: DSGVTQTPKHLITATGQRVTLRCSPRSGDLSVYWYQQSLDQGLQFLIQYYNGEERAKGNILERFSAQQFPDLHSELNLSSLELGDSALYFCASSVATRTSGTPDEQFFGPGTRLTVL.

The genes are TRBV2 and TRBJ2-7; possible D gene TRBD2, 6 bases. Germline V gives CDR1 SNHLY, CDR2 FYNNEI. V dropped 5 bases and J dropped 2 bases, with 10 bases sitting between them. The CDR3 has 13 residues. The CDR3 protein is CASSSGLTYEQYF. CDR3 sequence (DNA): TGTGCCAGCAGTTCGGGACTCACCTACGAGCAGTACTTC.

The V gene is TRBV27, the J gene TRBJ1-1; D gene unclear. The CDR3 has 16 residues. V was cut by 4 bases and J by 5 bases, with 20 bases left in between. Germline assignment: CDR1 MNHEY and CDR2 SMNVEV (reference sequence). The CDR3 here is CASSSAADERGTEAFF. CDR3 bases: TGTGCCAGCAGTTCGGCGGCTGACGAGCGTGGTACTGAAGCTTTCTTT.